The 18 T cell receptor beta chains listed next were all sequenced from one sample in a study of T cells of healthy individuals. TCRdb ran MiXCR on the 5' RACE reads and lists one entry per CDR3 protein. This table holds fewer than 90,000 distinct CDR3 sequences, approximately 4.8% found once. The receptors come from a female donor in good health.

This clonotype was seen ten or more times. This chain joins TRBV6-5 and TRBJ1-1; the D gene is possibly TRBD1 (5 bases). Germline CDR1 reads MNHEY; CDR2 reads SVGAGI. V was shortened by 5 bases and J by 7 bases, with 17 bases between the two germline ends. The CDR3 is made up of 14 amino acids. CDR3 sequence reads: CASSGTGTGIEAFF. Written as DNA, the CDR3 is TGTGCCAGCAGTGGTACGGGGACCGGCATTGAAGCTTTCTTT.

This clonotype was seen a few times. This chain connects TRBV5-6 to TRBJ1-1; D unresolved. Germline V gene data show CDR1 as SGHDT and CDR2 as YYEEEE. Between the trimmed V and J ends, which lost 4 bases and 4 bases, there was a span of 8 bases. This CDR3 comprises 12 residues. CDR3 nucleotide sequence: TGTGCCAGCAGCCAGCAGATCACTGAAGCTTTCTTT. The encoded protein is CASSQQITEAFF.

There are a few counts of this clonotype. V is TRBV7-2 and J is TRBJ1-5; D is possibly TRBD1 (5 bases). The CDR3 extends over 15 amino acids. CDR1 is SGHTA, CDR2 FQGNSA, per germline. The V and J ends lost 5 bases and 4 bases respectively, with 15 bases between them. CDR3 residues: CASSPSRVSNQPQHF. Here the CDR3 DNA reads TGTGCCAGCAGCCCCAGCAGGGTTTCAAATCAGCCCCAGCATTTT. The entire variable domain, with the rest obtained from reference TRBV7-2 and TRBJ1-5, is as follows: GAGVSQSPSNKVTEKGKDVELRCDPISGHTALYWYRQSLGQGLEFLIYFQGNSAPDKSGLPSDRFSAERTGGSVSTLTIQRTQQEDSAVYLCASSPSRVSNQPQHFGDGTRLSIL.

This clonotype was counted many times. The chain uses TRBV7-3 and TRBJ1-1; D gene ambiguous. V lost 2 bases and J lost 1, with 11 bases in between. The CDR3 covers 15 residues. Germline CDR1 reads SGHTA; CDR2 reads FQGTGA. Written as DNA, the CDR3 is TGTGCCAGCAGCTTATCGACCGGGAGGAACACTGAAGCTTTCTTT. Protein product: CASSLSTGRNTEAFF.

On this clonotype: Its ends do not fully match the called genes, so a read error is possible. The gene calls are TRBV3-1 and TRBJ2-6, with TRBD1 matching 8 bases. CDR3 length equals 15 residues. Germline V gene data show CDR1 as LGHDT and CDR2 as YNNKEL (reference sequence). CDR3 coding DNA: TGTGCCAGCAGCTTGACAGGGGCTGGGACCAACGTCCTGACTTTC. It yields the protein CASSLTGAGTNVLTF.

This clonotype was observed a handful of times. The chain carries TRBV18 and TRBJ1-1, with TRBD1 as a possible D gene (5 bases). V shed 4 bases and J shed 1 base, with 22 bases lying between them. Germline V lookup: CDR1 KGHSH, CDR2 LQKENI. The CDR3 sequence is 18 residues long. Written as DNA, the CDR3 is TGTGCCAGCTCACTCCTACTTCAAGACAGCGGGGAGAACACTGAAGCTTTCTTT. As protein: CASSLLLQDSGENTEAFF.

This chain links TRBV5-1 with TRBJ2-5; D gene uncertain. V lost 0 bases and J 5 bases, leaving 5 bases between the germline ends. CDR1 and CDR2 from the germline V gene are SGHRS and YFSETQ. The CDR3 has 12 residues. The CDR3 DNA is TGCGCCAGCAGCTTGGTTGGGGAGACCCAGTACTTC. As protein: CASSLVGETQYF.

This clonotype came up a few times. This chain connects TRBV7-9 to TRBJ2-1; D is unclear. The CDR3 runs to 15 residues. Germline CDR1 and CDR2: SEHNR and FQNEAQ (reference sequence). The ends were cut back, 3 bases at V and 6 bases at J, with 15 bases in the middle. The DNA for the CDR3 is TGTGCCAGCAGCTTGCCTGAAGCTGCTACCAATGAGCAGTTCTTC. Amino acid sequence: CASSLPEAATNEQFF. Full variable domain (rest looked up from reference TRBV7-9 and TRBJ2-1): DTGVSQNPRHKITKRGQNVTFRCDPISEHNRLYWYRQTLGQGPEFLTYFQNEAQLEKSRLLSDRFSAERPKGSFSTLEIQRTEQGDSAMYLCASSLPEAATNEQFFGPGTRLTVL.

The chain recombines TRBV6-5 with TRBJ1-6, with D possibly TRBD1 on 5 matching bases. The CDR3 contains 21 residues. V lost 0 bases and J 7 bases, leaving 28 bases between the germline ends. Germline CDR1 reads MNHEY; CDR2 reads SVGAGI. In DNA form, the CDR3 reads TGTGCCAGCAGTTACTCGAGGGGACTTCCTCAAAGGCCGGGGGGGAATTCACCCCTCCACTTT. Protein: CASSYSRGLPQRPGGNSPLHF.

This clonotype was detected many times. The chain couples TRBV18 to TRBJ2-1; TRBD2 is a possible D gene (7 bases). The germline V gene encodes CDR1 KGHSH and CDR2 LQKENI. The CDR3 is 15 residues long. V was cut by 1 base and J by 5 bases, with 12 bases left in between. The CDR3: CASSPRGGLNNEQFF. The DNA for the CDR3 is TGTGCCAGCTCACCACGAGGGGGACTAAACAATGAGCAGTTCTTC.

This clonotype was detected ten times or more. The chain is built from TRBV6-5 and TRBJ1-1; possible D gene TRBD1, 5 bases. Germline CDR1 and CDR2: MNHEY and SVGAGI. The CDR3 length is 13 residues. Trimming stripped 5 bases from V and 12 bases from J, with 19 bases between. DNA of the CDR3: TGTGCCAGCAGTACCAGGATCGGGGGAGGGTCTTTCTTT. Its translation is CASSTRIGGGSFF.

The V and J genes are TRBV5-4 and TRBJ2-1; the D gene is possibly TRBD1 (7 bases). The CDR3 length is 16 residues. CDR1 SGHNT and CDR2 YYREEE come from the germline V gene (reference sequence). V lost 4 bases and J lost 8, with 22 bases in between. The CDR3 here is CASSTGLDRTHDEQFF. The CDR3 bases are TGTGCCAGCAGCACGGGACTGGACAGGACCCACGATGAGCAGTTCTTC.

This clonotype was seen only a few times. The chain uses TRBV6-2 or TRBV6-3 and TRBJ2-1; 13 bases align to TRBD2. J gave up 8 bases and V 5 bases, and 3 bases lay outside the gene matches. Germline-derived CDR1 and CDR2 are MNHEY and SVGEGT. The CDR3 has 14 residues. CDR3 sequence: CASSGGLAGHEQFF. CDR3 DNA: TGTGCCAGCAGTGGGGGACTAGCGGGGCATGAGCAGTTCTTC.

This clonotype has at least ten counts. The chain joins TRBV4-3 to TRBJ2-6; D unresolved. There are 16 residues in the CDR3. Germline V lookup: CDR1 LGHNA, CDR2 YSLEER. The V and J ends lost 1 base and 1 base respectively, with 8 bases between them. CDR3 sequence: CASSQASPSGANVLTF. The CDR3 DNA reads as TGCGCCAGCAGCCAAGCGAGCCCATCTGGGGCCAACGTCCTGACTTTC.

This rearrangement joins TRBV19 to TRBJ2-3; TRBD2 agrees at 10 bases. Germline V gene sequence: CDR1 LNHDA, CDR2 SQIVND (reference sequence). V lost 4 bases to trimming and J lost 0 bases; unmatched junction nucleotides: 4. The CDR3 is made up of 16 amino acids. As DNA, the CDR3 is TGTGCCAGTAGTAGAACTAGCGGGGTTAGCACAGATACGCAGTATTTT. Amino acid sequence: CASSRTSGVSTDTQYF.

A few counts support this clonotype. The chain uses TRBV5-1 and TRBJ2-5; 9 bases fit TRBD1. J was trimmed by 5 bases and V by 2 bases; bases with no gene match: 7. The CDR3 contains 15 residues. Germline CDR1 reads SGHRS; CDR2 reads YFSETQ. The CDR3 sequence: CASSLQGAFGETQYF. In nucleotides, the CDR3 is TGCGCCAGCAGCTTACAGGGGGCATTCGGGGAGACCCAGTACTTC.

With respect to this clonotype: This may be a read error, as it is one base from a much larger clone. CDR3 amino acids: CASRRPAGGQYF. The CDR3 coding sequence is TGTGCCAGCAGACGACCCGCGGGAGGGCAGTATTTT. This rearrangement joins TRBV6-2 or TRBV6-3 to TRBJ2-3; TRBD2 agrees at 8 bases. V lost 6 bases and J lost 11; bases outside the gene matches: 7. The CDR3 extends over 12 amino acids. Germline values: CDR1 MNHEY, CDR2 SVGEGT.

This clonotype came up a few times. The DNA for the CDR3 is TGCAGCGTTGTTAGGCTAGAAAGTTCCTACAATGAGCAGTTCTTC. Its translation: CSVVRLESSYNEQFF. The chain employs TRBV29-1 and TRBJ2-1; D uncertain. The V end was cut by 4 bases, the J end by 1 base, with 14 bases between. CDR3 length: 15 amino acids. Per germline, CDR1 SQVTM and CDR2 ANQGSEA.